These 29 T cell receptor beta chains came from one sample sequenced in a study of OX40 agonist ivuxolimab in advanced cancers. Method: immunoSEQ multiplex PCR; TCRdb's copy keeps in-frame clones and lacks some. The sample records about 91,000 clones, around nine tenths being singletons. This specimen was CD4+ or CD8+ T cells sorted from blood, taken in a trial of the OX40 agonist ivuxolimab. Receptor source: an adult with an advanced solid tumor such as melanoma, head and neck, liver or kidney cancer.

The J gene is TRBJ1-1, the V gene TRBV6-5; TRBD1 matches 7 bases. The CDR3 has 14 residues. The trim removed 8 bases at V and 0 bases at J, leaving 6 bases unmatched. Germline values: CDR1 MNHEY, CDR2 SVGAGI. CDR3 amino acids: CASLDRRLNTEAFF. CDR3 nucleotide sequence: TGTGCCAGCCTGGACAGGCGCTTGAACACTGAAGCTTTCTTT.

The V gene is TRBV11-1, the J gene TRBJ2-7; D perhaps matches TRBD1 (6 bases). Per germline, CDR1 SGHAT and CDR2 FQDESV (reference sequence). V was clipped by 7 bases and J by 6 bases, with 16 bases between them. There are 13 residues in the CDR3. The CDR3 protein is CASTKLGGFEQYF. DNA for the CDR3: TGTGCCAGCACCAAATTAGGGGGATTCGAGCAGTACTTC. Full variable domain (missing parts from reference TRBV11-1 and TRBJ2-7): EAEVAQSPRYKITEKSQAVAFWCDPISGHATLYWYRQILGQGPELLVQFQDESVVDDSQLPKDRFSAERLKGVDSTLKIQPAELGDSAMYLCASTKLGGFEQYFGPGTRLTVT.

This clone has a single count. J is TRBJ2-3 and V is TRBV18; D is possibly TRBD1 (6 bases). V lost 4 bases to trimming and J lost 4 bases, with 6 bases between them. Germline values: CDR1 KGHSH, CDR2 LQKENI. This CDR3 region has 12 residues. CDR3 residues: CASSQGADTQYF. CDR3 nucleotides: TGTGCCAGCTCACAGGGGGCAGATACGCAGTATTTT.

Here the CDR3 DNA reads TGTGCCCTAGCGGAAAGGACAGGACAGGGTCGGGAAGCTTTCTTT. Protein: CALAERTGQGREAFF. The gene calls are TRBV2 and TRBJ1-1; 8 nucleotides agree with TRBD1. CDR3 size: 15 residues. After removal of 11 bases from V and 8 bases from J, the junction contained 19 bases not matched to a gene. Germline V gives CDR1 SNHLY, CDR2 FYNNEI.

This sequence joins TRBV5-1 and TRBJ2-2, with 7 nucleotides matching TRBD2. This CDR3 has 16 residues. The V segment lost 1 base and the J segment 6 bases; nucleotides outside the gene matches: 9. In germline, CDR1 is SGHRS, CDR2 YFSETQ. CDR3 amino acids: CASSLSGVQTAGELFF. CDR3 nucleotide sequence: TGCGCCAGCAGCTTGAGCGGGGTCCAAACCGCCGGGGAGCTGTTTTTT. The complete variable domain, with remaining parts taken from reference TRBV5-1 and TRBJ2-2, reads KAGVTQTPRYLIKTRGQQVTLSCSPISGHRSVSWYQQTPGQGLQFLFEYFSETQRNKGNFPGRFSGRQFSNSRSEMNVSTLELGDSALYLCASSLSGVQTAGELFFGEGSRLTVL.

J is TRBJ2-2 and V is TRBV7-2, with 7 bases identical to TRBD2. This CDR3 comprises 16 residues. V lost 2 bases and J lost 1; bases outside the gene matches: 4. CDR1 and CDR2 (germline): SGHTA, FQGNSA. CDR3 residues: CASSLSGGGNTGELFF. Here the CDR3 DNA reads TGTGCCAGCAGCTTATCCGGCGGGGGGAACACCGGGGAGCTGTTTTTT.

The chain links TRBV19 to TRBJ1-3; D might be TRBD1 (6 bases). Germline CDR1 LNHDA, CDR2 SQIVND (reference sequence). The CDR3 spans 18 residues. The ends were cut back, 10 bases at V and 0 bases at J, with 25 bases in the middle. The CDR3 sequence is CATTLTGTRDPSGNTIYF. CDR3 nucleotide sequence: TGTGCCACAACCCTGACCGGGACAAGGGACCCCTCTGGAAACACCATATATTTT.

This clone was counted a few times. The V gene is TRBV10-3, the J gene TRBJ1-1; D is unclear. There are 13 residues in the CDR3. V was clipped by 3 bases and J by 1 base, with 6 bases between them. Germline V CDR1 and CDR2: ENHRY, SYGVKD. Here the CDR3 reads CAISDLRNTEAFF. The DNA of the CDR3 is TGTGCCATCAGTGATCTCAGGAACACTGAAGCTTTCTTT.

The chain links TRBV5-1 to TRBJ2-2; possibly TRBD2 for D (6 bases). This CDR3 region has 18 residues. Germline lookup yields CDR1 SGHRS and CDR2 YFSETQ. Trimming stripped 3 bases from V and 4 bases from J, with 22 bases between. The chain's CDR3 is CASSSTPGGVPSTGELFF. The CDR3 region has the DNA TGCGCCAGCAGCTCGACCCCTGGCGGGGTCCCGAGCACCGGGGAGCTGTTTTTT.

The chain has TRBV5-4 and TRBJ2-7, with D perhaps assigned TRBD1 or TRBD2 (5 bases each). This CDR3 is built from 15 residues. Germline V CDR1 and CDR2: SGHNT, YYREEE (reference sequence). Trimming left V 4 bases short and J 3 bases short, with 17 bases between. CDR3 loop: CASSPGQPWDYEQYF. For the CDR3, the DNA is TGTGCCAGCAGCCCGGGGCAACCTTGGGACTACGAGCAGTACTTC.

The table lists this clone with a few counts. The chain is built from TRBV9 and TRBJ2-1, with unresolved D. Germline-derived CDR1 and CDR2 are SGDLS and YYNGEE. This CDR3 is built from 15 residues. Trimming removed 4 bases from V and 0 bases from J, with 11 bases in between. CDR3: CASSPRVPSYNEQFF. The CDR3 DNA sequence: TGTGCCAGCAGCCCCCGGGTCCCCTCCTACAATGAGCAGTTCTTC.

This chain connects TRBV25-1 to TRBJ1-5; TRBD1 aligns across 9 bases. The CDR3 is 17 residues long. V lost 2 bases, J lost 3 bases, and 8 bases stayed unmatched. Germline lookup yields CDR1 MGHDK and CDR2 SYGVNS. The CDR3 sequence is CASSEGPGQGNNQPQHF. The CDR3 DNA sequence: TGTGCCAGCAGTGAAGGGCCGGGACAGGGAAACAATCAGCCCCAGCATTTT. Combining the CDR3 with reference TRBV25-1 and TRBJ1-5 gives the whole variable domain EADIYQTPRYLVIGTGKKITLECSQTMGHDKMYWYQQDPGMELHLIHYSYGVNSTEKGDLSSESTVSRIRTEHFPLTLESARPSHTSQYLCASSEGPGQGNNQPQHFGDGTRLSIL.

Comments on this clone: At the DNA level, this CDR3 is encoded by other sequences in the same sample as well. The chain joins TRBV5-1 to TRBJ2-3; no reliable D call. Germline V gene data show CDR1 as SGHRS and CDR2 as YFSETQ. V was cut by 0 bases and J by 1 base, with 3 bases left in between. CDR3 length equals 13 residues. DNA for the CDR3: TGCGCCAGCAGCTTGGATGGCACAGATACGCAGTATTTT. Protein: CASSLDGTDTQYF.

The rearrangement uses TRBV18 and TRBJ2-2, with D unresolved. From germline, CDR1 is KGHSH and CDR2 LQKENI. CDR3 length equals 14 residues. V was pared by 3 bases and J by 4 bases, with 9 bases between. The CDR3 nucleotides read TGTGCCAGCTCACCTATCCTCTCCACCGGGGAGCTGTTTTTT. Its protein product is CASSPILSTGELFF.

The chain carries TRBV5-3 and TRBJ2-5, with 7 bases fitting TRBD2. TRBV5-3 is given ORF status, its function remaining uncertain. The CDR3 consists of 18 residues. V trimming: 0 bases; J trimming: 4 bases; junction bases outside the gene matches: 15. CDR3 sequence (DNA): TGTGCCAGAAGCTTGGTCGTGCGGGAGTGGAAGGAGACAGAGACCCAGTACTTC. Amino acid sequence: CARSLVVREWKETETQYF.

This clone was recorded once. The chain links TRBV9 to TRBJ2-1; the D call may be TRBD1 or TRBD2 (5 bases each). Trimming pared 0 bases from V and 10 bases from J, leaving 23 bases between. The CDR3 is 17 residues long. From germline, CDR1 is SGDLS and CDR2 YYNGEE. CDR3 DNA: TGTGCCAGCAGCGTAGAGGTAGGAGGTGGGGCGGTGCGGGAGCAGTTCTTC. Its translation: CASSVEVGGGAVREQFF.

Here the CDR3 DNA reads TGTGCCAGCAGTCCCCCAACTAATGAAAAACTGTTTTTT. Translated: CASSPPTNEKLFF. The V gene is TRBV28, the J gene TRBJ1-4; D is uncertain. The ends were cut back, 5 bases at V and 0 bases at J, with 4 bases in the middle. The CDR3 is 13 residues long. Germline V gene data show CDR1 as MDHEN and CDR2 as SYDVKM. Supplemented by reference TRBV28 and TRBJ1-4, the full variable domain reads DVKVTQSSRYLVKRTGEKVFLECVQDMDHENMFWYRQDPGLGLRLIYFSYDVKMKEKGDIPEGYSVSREKKERFSLILESASTNQTSMYLCASSPPTNEKLFFGSGTQLSVL.

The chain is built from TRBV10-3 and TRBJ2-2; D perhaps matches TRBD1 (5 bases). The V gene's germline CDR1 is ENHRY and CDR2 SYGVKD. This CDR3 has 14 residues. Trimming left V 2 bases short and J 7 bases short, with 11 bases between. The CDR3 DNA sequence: TGTGCCATCAGTGAGGGCAGGGTTGTCGGGGAGCTGTTTTTT. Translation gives CAISEGRVVGELFF.

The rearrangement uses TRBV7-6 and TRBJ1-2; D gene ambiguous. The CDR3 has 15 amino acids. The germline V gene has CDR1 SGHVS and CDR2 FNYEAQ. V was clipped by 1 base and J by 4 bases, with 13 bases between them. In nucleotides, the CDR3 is TGTGCCAGCAGCTTAGGAGTCAGTAGGATCTATGGCTACACCTTC. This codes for CASSLGVSRIYGYTF.

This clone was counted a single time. DNA of the CDR3: TGCAGCGCTAAGCCCGGTAACGGGAGAAACACCATATATTTT. Its protein product is CSAKPGNGRNTIYF. This chain connects TRBV29-1 to TRBJ1-3; no firm D call. The ends were cut back, 7 bases at V and 5 bases at J, with 18 bases in the middle. The CDR3 contains 14 residues. The V gene's germline CDR1 is SQVTM and CDR2 ANQGSEA.

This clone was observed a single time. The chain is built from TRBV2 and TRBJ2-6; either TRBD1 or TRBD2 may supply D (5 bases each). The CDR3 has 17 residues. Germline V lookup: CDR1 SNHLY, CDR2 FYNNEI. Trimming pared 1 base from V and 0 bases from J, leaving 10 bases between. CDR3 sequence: CASSEEWGSSGANVLTF. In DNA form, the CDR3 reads TGTGCCAGCAGTGAAGAGTGGGGGAGCTCTGGGGCCAACGTCCTGACTTTC.

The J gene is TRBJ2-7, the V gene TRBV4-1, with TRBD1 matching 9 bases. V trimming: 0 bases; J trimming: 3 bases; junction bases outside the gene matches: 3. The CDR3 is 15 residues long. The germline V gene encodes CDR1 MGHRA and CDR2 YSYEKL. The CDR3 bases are TGCGCCAGCAGCCAAGATCACAGGGGGCTCTACGAGCAGTACTTC. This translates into CASSQDHRGLYEQYF.

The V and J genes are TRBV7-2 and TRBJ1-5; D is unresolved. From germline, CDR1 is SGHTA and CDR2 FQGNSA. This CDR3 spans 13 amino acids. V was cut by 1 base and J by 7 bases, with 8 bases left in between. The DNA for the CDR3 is TGTGCCAGCAGCTTAGATATGGAGCAGCCCCAGCATTTT. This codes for CASSLDMEQPQHF.

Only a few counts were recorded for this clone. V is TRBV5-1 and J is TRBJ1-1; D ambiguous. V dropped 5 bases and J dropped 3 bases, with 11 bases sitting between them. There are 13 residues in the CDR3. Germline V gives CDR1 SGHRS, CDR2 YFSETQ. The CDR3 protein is CASRPGSDTEAFF. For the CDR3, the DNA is TGCGCCAGCAGGCCGGGGAGTGACACTGAAGCTTTCTTT.

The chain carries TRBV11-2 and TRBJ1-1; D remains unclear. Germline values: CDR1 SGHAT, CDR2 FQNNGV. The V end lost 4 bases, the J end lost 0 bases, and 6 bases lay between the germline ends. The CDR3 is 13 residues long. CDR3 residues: CASSYTLNTEAFF. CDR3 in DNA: TGTGCCAGCAGCTATACCTTGAACACTGAAGCTTTCTTT.

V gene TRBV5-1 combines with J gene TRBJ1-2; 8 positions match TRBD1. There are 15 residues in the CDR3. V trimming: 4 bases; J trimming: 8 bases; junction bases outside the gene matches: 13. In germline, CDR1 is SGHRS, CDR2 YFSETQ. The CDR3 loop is CASSAGGTGGEGYTF. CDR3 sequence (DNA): TGCGCCAGCAGCGCGGGTGGGACAGGAGGCGAAGGCTACACCTTC. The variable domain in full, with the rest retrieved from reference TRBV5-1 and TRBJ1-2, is KAGVTQTPRYLIKTRGQQVTLSCSPISGHRSVSWYQQTPGQGLQFLFEYFSETQRNKGNFPGRFSGRQFSNSRSEMNVSTLELGDSALYLCASSAGGTGGEGYTFGSGTRLTVV.

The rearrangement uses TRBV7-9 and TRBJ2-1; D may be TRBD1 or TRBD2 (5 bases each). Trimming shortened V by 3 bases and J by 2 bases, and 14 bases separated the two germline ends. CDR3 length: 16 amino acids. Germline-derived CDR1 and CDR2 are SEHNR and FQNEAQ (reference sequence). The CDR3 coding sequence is TGTGCCAGCAGCTTTAAGGGACGACAAGCCTACAATGAGCAGTTCTTC. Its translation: CASSFKGRQAYNEQFF.

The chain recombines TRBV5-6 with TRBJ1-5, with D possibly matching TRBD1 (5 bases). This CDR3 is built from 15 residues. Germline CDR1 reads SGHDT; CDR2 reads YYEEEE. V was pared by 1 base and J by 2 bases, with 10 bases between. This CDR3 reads CASSLRQGGNQPQHF. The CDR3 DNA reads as TGTGCCAGCAGCTTGCGGCAGGGAGGCAATCAGCCCCAGCATTTT. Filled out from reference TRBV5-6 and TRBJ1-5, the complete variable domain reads DAGVTQSPTHLIKTRGQQVTLRCSPKSGHDTVSWYQQALGQGPQFIFQYYEEEERQRGNFPDRFSGHQFPNYSSELNVNALLLGDSALYLCASSLRQGGNQPQHFGDGTRLSIL.

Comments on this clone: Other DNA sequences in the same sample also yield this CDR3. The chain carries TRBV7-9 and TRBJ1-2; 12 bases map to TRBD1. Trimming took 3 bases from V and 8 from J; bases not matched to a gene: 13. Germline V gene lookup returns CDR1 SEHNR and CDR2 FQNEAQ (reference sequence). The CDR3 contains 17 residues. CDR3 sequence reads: CASSFSVGTGGYRGYTF. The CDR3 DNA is TGTGCCAGCAGCTTTTCGGTGGGGACAGGGGGCTACCGGGGCTACACCTTC. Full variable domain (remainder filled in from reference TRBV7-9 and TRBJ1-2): DTGVSQNPRHKITKRGQNVTFRCDPISEHNRLYWYRQTLGQGPEFLTYFQNEAQLEKSRLLSDRFSAERPKGSFSTLEIQRTEQGDSAMYLCASSFSVGTGGYRGYTFGSGTRLTVV.